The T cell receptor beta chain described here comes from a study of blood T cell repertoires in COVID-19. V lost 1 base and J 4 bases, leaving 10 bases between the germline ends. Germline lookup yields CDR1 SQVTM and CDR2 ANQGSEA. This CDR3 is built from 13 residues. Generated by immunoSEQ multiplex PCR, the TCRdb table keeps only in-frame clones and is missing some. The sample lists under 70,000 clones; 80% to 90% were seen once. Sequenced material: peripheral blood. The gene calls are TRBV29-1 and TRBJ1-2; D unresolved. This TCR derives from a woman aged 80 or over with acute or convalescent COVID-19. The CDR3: CSVEGGGIYGYTF. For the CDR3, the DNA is TGCAGCGTTGAAGGCGGCGGTATCTATGGCTACACCTTC.